The 7 T cell receptor beta chains in this list originate from one sample, sequenced in a study of T cell changes during pregnancy in multiple sclerosis. Some clones are missing from TCRdb's copy, which holds only in-frame ones; the method was immunoSEQ multiplex PCR. Counted here are under 85,000 clones, 75% to 90% occurring once; the ten biggest clones make up 9.5%. The source material was peripheral blood, sampled after pregnancy. The receptors here all came from a female donor in good health, enrolled as a control in a pregnancy study.

The chain has TRBV5-1 and TRBJ2-2, with 7 bases fitting TRBD2. Germline-derived CDR1 and CDR2 are SGHRS and YFSETQ. This CDR3 region has 15 residues. Unmatched junction bases numbered 7, after V lost 4 bases and J lost 4 bases. The CDR3 protein is CASSAGLVTTGELFF. The CDR3, as DNA: TGCGCCAGCAGCGCCGGACTAGTGACCACCGGGGAGCTGTTTTTT.

The genes are TRBV11-2 and TRBJ2-7; 12 nucleotides align to TRBD2. Trimming at V came to 5 bases and at J to 2 bases, leaving 4 bases not matched to a gene. CDR3 length: 15 amino acids. Germline V gene sequence: CDR1 SGHAT, CDR2 FQNNGV. In DNA form, the CDR3 reads TGTGCCAGCAGCCCAGGACTAGCGGGGACCTACGAGCAGTACTTC. Its translation is CASSPGLAGTYEQYF.

This clone was counted once. CDR3 sequence reads: CASSQATEGPGAVGQFF. CDR3 bases: TGCGCCAGCAGCCAAGCCACGGAGGGGCCCGGGGCCGTGGGACAGTTCTTC. The chain has TRBV4-1 and TRBJ2-1, with D possibly being TRBD2 (6 bases). The CDR3 spans 17 residues. Germline V gene sequence: CDR1 MGHRA, CDR2 YSYEKL. With 1 base removed from V and 13 bases from J, the gap between germline ends came to 26 bases.

The genes are TRBV6-5 and TRBJ2-7; weak D call: TRBD1 (6 bases). This CDR3 spans 16 amino acids. CDR1 and CDR2 from the germline V gene are MNHEY and SVGAGI. V lost 1 base and J lost 2, with 15 bases in between. The CDR3 sequence: CASSYFSGTSPYEQYF. CDR3 sequence (DNA): TGTGCCAGCAGTTACTTTTCTGGGACATCACCCTACGAGCAGTACTTC.

This rearrangement joins TRBV30 to TRBJ2-1, with a possible D match to TRBD2 (5 bases). The CDR3 has 12 residues. Germline CDR1 is GTSNPN and CDR2 is SVGIG (reference sequence). The ends were cut back, 5 bases at V and 7 bases at J, with 12 bases in the middle. This CDR3 is CAWGLVGNEQFF. Here the CDR3 DNA reads TGTGCCTGGGGACTGGTTGGTAATGAGCAGTTCTTC.

The chain uses TRBV5-1 and TRBJ2-7, with TRBD2 matching over 7 bases. J was trimmed by 0 bases and V by 0 bases; bases with no gene match: 9. CDR1 SGHRS and CDR2 YFSETQ come from the germline V gene. This CDR3 has 17 residues. The CDR3 loop is CASSLAASGRSSYEQYF. Here the CDR3 DNA reads TGCGCCAGCAGCTTGGCGGCTAGCGGTCGTAGCTCCTACGAGCAGTACTTC. Combining the CDR3 with reference TRBV5-1 and TRBJ2-7 gives the whole variable domain KAGVTQTPRYLIKTRGQQVTLSCSPISGHRSVSWYQQTPGQGLQFLFEYFSETQRNKGNFPGRFSGRQFSNSRSEMNVSTLELGDSALYLCASSLAASGRSSYEQYFGPGTRLTVT.

The chain is built from TRBV7-2 and TRBJ1-5; 9 bases are shared with TRBD1. Germline-derived CDR1 and CDR2 are SGHTA and FQGNSA. With 1 base clipped from V and 7 bases from J, the junction kept 5 bases outside the gene matches. The CDR3 consists of 15 residues. CDR3 sequence (DNA): TGTGCCAGCAGCTTAGGGGGGACAGGGAACCAGCCCCAGCATTTT. Encoded protein: CASSLGGTGNQPQHF.